This T cell receptor beta chain was sequenced in a study of lymphopenia after photon versus proton radiotherapy. Broader study findings: After the lymphocyte nadir, photon-treated repertoires showed oligoclonal expansion, especially of CD8+ Temra cells. Post-nadir TCR diversity decline inversely tracked overall survival among those who died.

V shed 8 bases, J shed 5 bases, and the junction held 10 bases outside the gene matches. The CDR3 consists of 15 residues. Germline V gene data show CDR1 as SNHLY and CDR2 as FYNNEI. A note on this clone: Its antigen is undetermined.

Clones were sequenced by immunoSEQ multiplex PCR, and TCRdb holds only the in-frame ones, with some missing. Found here are 150,000 to 200,000 clones, roughly nine tenths of them singletons; the top ten hold around 5.1%. The clonotype was recovered from a man over 45 with gastric cancer. The sample was peripheral blood, taken from a patient treated with photon-based radiotherapy. The V call is TRBV2, the J call TRBJ2-2, with TRBD1 identical over 8 bases. The CDR3 nucleotides read TGTGCCAGCCAACAGGGACAGGCAAATACCGGGGAGCTGTTTTTT. As protein: CASQQGQANTGELFF.